This T cell receptor (beta chain) was documented in a study of cytomegalovirus exposure and HLA in healthy donors. Primers: 60 Vbeta forward and 13 Jbeta reverse. Libraries were prepared by immunoSEQ multiplex PCR; TCRdb keeps only in-frame clonotypes and omits some of them. The data contain about 130,000 clones, 60% to 75% of them singletons. The sequenced material came from PBMCs. The receptor's source is a woman between 50 and 59 years old in good health and CMV-seropositive.

For the CDR3, the DNA is TGTGCCAGCAGCTTCCCAGGGGGCGCAGGGATGAACACTGAAGCTTTCTTT. Translated: CASSFPGGAGMNTEAFF. The chain couples TRBV7-2 to TRBJ1-1; 8 bases are a match to TRBD1. Germline V CDR1 and CDR2: SGHTA, FQGNSA. After removal of 3 bases from V and 0 bases from J, the junction contained 9 bases not matched to a gene. The CDR3 totals 17 residues.